Listed here is a single T cell receptor beta chain. Other DNA sequences in this specimen translate into the identical CDR3. The data are from a study of blood T cell repertoires in COVID-19. V was clipped by 2 bases and J by 4 bases, with 10 bases between them. The CDR3 length is 14 residues. Germline V lookup: CDR1 SGHRS, CDR2 YFSETQ. Measured with immunoSEQ multiplex PCR; TCRdb has only the in-frame clones, and not every one. The sample includes roughly 150,000 clones, 80% to 90% of them seen just once. This receptor was taken from a man aged 50 or older who had recovered from COVID-19. The J gene is TRBJ2-1, the V gene TRBV5-1; D might be TRBD2 (6 bases). Material: PBMCs or T cells enriched from blood (not recorded which). In DNA, the CDR3 is TGCGCCAGCAGCTTAGCGGGCCCTTACAATGAGCAGTTCTTC. Amino acid sequence: CASSLAGPYNEQFF.